The count of the clone carrying this TCR beta chain is one. All enrollees were roughly 18 to 100 years old and from roughly 22 US areas. Recovered status applied to Cohort 3 donors who had two consecutive negative PCRs. It also applied to those with clearance or with symptom resolution. These data belong to a study of blood T cell repertoires in COVID-19. Study background: Whether acute or convalescent, the COVID-19 samples came from the United States, Italy and Spain.

As handled by the study authors: Reference gene primer amplification in the assay estimated nucleated cell counts. TCRdb's table, derived via immunoSEQ multiplex PCR, lists solely in-frame clones and lacks some. For V, J and clone size, that table is used; D and trimming come from the DNA. The profile shows over 200,000 clones, approximately 80% of them singletons. Sequencing was done on a sample of PBMCs or T cells enriched from blood (not recorded which). The sequence derives from a man in his forties who had recovered from COVID-19.

The DNA for the CDR3 is TGTGCCAGCAGCCTACAAGAGACCCAGTACTTC. Protein product: CASSLQETQYF. V and J are TRBV14 and TRBJ2-5; D remains unclear. Deletions cut 4 bases from V and 2 bases from J, with 2 bases between. This CDR3 region has 11 residues. Germline CDR1 is SGHDN and CDR2 is FVKESK.